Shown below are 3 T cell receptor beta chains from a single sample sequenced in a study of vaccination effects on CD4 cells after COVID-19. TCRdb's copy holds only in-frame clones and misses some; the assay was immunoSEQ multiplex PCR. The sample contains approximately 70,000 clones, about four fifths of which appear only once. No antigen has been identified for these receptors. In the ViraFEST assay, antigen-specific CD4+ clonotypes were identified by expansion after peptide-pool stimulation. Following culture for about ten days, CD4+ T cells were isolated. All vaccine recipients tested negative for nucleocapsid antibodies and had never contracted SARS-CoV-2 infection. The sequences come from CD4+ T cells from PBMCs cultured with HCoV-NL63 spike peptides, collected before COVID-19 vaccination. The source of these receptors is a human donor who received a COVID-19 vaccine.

This CDR3 reads CSVEYLGLKQFF. The CDR3 coding sequence is TGCAGCGTTGAATACCTGGGGCTAAAGCAGTTCTTC. This chain joins TRBV29-1 and TRBJ2-1, with a possible D match to TRBD1 (5 bases). The CDR3 runs 12 residues. Germline loops: CDR1 SQVTM, CDR2 ANQGSEA. V was clipped by 2 bases and J by 11 bases, with 13 bases between them.

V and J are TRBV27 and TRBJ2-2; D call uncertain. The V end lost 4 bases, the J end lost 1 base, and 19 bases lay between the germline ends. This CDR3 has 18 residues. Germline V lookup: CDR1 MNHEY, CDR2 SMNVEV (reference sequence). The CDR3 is CASSSSDWFQGNTGELFF. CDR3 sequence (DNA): TGTGCCAGCAGTTCCAGCGACTGGTTTCAAGGGAACACCGGGGAGCTGTTTTTT.

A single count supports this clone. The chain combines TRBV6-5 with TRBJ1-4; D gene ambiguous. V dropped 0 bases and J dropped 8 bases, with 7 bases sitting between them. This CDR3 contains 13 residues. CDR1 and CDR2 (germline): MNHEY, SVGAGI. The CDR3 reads CASSYSRVEKLFF. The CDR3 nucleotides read TGTGCCAGCAGTTACTCTAGGGTGGAAAAACTGTTTTTT.